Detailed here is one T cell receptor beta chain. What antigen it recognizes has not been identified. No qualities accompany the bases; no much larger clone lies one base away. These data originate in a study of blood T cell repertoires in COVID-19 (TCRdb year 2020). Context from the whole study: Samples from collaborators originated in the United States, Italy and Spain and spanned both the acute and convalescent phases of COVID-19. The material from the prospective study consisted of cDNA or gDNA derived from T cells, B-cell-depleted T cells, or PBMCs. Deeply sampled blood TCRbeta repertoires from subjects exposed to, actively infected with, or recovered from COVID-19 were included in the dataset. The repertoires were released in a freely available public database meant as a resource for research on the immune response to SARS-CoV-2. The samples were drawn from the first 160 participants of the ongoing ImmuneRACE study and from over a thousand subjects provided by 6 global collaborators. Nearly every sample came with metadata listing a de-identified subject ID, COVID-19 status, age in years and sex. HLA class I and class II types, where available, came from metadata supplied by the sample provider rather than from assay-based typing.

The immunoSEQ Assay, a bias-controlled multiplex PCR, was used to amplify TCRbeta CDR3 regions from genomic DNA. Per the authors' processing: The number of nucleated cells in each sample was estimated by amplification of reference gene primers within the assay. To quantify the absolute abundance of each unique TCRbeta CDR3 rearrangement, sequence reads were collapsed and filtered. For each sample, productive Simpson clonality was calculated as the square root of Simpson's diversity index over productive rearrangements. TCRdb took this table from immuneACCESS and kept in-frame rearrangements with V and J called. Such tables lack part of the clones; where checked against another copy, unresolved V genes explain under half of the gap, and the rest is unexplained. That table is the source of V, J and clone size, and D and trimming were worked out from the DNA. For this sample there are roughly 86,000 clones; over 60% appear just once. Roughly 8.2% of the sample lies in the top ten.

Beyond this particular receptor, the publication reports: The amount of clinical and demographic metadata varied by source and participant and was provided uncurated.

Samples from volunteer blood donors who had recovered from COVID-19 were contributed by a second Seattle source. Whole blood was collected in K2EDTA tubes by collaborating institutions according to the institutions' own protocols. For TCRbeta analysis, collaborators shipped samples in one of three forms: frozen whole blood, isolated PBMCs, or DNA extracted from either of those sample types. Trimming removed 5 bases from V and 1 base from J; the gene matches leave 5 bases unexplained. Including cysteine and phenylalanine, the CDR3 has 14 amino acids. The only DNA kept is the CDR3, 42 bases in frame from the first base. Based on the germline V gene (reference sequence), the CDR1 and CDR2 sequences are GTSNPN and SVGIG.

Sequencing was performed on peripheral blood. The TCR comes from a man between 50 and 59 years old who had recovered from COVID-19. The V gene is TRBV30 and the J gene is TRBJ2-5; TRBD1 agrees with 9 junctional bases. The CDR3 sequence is CAWGTGLGQETQYF. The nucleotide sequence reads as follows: TGTGCCTGGGGGACAGGGCTCGGCCAAGAGACCCAGTACTTC.